These T cell receptor beta chains were read from a single sample in a study of identical twins. TCRdb independently ran MiXCR on the 5' RACE reads; one entry per CDR3 protein. In the table there are some 1,700,000 distinct CDR3 sequences, around a third of which are singletons. Sequencing was carried out using cord blood. The receptors shown here come from a newborn girl in good health. Each CDR3 is given with its conserved first and last residue. Each record gives: clone size, J gene, D gene, V gene, CDR3 DNA, CDR3 protein. D genes are given only for firm matches. Some rows mark clone size as missing; the rest say once, few, many or name a class of expanded clone.

few | TRBJ1-2 | TRBD1 | TRBV6-6 | TGTGCCAGCAGTCATATCAGGGGGCGCAACTATGGCTACACCTTC | CASSHIRGRNYGYTF
. | TRBJ1-4 | . | TRBV30 | TGTGCCTGGAGGAAGGCAGGGACTGAAAAACTGTTTTTT | CAWRKAGTEKLFF
few | TRBJ2-5 | . | TRBV29-1 | TGCAGCGTTGATTGGAGGGGTCGGACCCAGTACTTC | CSVDWRGRTQYF
. | TRBJ1-6 | . | TRBV7-6 | TGTGCCAGCAGCGTCCGACAGAATTCACCCCTCCACTTT | CASSVRQNSPLHF
few | TRBJ1-2 | . | TRBV7-9 | TGTGCCAGCAGCGCCGGCCTTACAGGGATGGGGAACTATGGCTACACCTTC | CASSAGLTGMGNYGYTF
few | TRBJ2-3 | . | TRBV5-1 | TGCGCCAGCAGCTTGCGGAGCGCCGCTAGCACAGATACGCAGTATTTT | CASSLRSAASTDTQYF
. | TRBJ1-5 | . | TRBV12-5 | TGTGCTAGTGGTCTCAACCGGGACAGCAATCAGCCCCAGCATTTT | CASGLNRDSNQPQHF
many | TRBJ2-1 | TRBD1 | TRBV5-1 | TGTGCCAGCAGCCCCGACAGGGGGGCCTACAATGAGCAGTTCTTC | CASSPDRGAYNEQFF
. | TRBJ2-3 | . | TRBV20-1 | TGCAGGCCCCTAGACTCGATGTCAGATACGCAGTATTTT | CRPLDSMSDTQYF
few | TRBJ2-3 | TRBD2 | TRBV20-1 | TGCAGTGCTCACGCTAGCGGGAGGCGCACAGATACGCAGTATTTT | CSAHASGRRTDTQYF
few | TRBJ2-5 | TRBD2 | TRBV12-3/TRBV12-4 | TGTGCCAGCACCAACAGGAACCGGGGACTAGCTTCCCGAATGGGACAAGAGACCCAGTACTTC | CASTNRNRGLASRMGQETQYF
. | TRBJ2-7 | TRBD2 | TRBV12-3/TRBV12-4 | TGTGCCAGCAGTTTAGGGCTTACGGCGGGAGGGGATATTTCCGAGCAGTACTTC | CASSLGLTAGGDISEQYF
few | TRBJ2-3 | . | TRBV20-1 | TGCAGTGCTAGATCGACCGGAGATACGCAGTATTTT | CSARSTGDTQYF
few | TRBJ2-5 | . | TRBV27 | TGTGCCAGCAGTTTTGCGGGACCCCCCCAAGAGACCCAGTACTTC | CASSFAGPPQETQYF
many | TRBJ2-3 | TRBD1 | TRBV20-1 | TGCAGTGCCGTCACCGGACAGGGCCGCTTAAATACGCAGTATTTT | CSAVTGQGRLNTQYF
few | TRBJ2-3 | . | TRBV6-4 | TGTGCCAGCAGTGACACCCCGATAGATACGCAGTATTTT | CASSDTPIDTQYF
. | TRBJ2-5 | TRBD2 | TRBV2 | TGTGCCAGCAGGGGGACTAGCGGGAGTAACAATGAGCAGTACTTC | CASRGTSGSNNEQYF
. | TRBJ2-7 | . | TRBV27 | TGTGCCAGCAGTCCCCGACAGAATGCCTACAATGAGCAGTACTTC | CASSPRQNAYNEQYF
. | TRBJ2-7 | . | TRBV6-1 | TGTGCCAGCAGTAAGACTCTACGGGACACCTACGAGCAGTACTTC | CASSKTLRDTYEQYF
few | TRBJ1-1 | . | TRBV5-5 | TGTGCCAGCAGCCTGGGGACCTCGCCTGAGGGTTTCTTT | CASSLGTSPEGFF
few | TRBJ2-7 | TRBD1 | TRBV20-1 | TGCAGTGCTAGTGGGAGGACAGGGGCCTCCTACGAGCAGTACTTC | CSASGRTGASYEQYF
once | TRBJ2-1 | TRBD1 | TRBV6-5 | TGTGCCAGCAGACCGGACAGGGGGCACTACAATGGGCAGTTCTTC | CASRPDRGHYNGQFF
. | TRBJ2-1 | TRBD2 | TRBV7-6 | TGTGCCAGCAGCTTAACTAGCGGGAGGGTCAGCTCCTACGATGAGCAGTTCTTC | CASSLTSGRVSSYDEQFF
. | TRBJ2-1 | . | TRBV20-1 | TGCAGTGCTAGACGTGGGACGCCTGGGGATGAGCAGTTCTTC | CSARRGTPGDEQFF
. | TRBJ2-3 | TRBD1 | TRBV5-1 | TGCGCCAGCCTCTTGGTCACAGGGGGCACAGATACGCAGTATTTT | CASLLVTGGTDTQYF
few | TRBJ1-6 | . | TRBV20-1 | TGCAGTGCTAGAGACAGGGTCCATAATTCACCCCTCCACTTT | CSARDRVHNSPLHF
few | TRBJ1-1 | . | TRBV7-9 | TGTGCCAGCAGCTTAGCTTTGAGGGGGAACACTGAAGCTTTCTTT | CASSLALRGNTEAFF
many | TRBJ1-2 | . | TRBV7-8 | TGTGCCAGCAGCTTAGGGGGCCCCGGCTATGGCTACACCTTC | CASSLGGPGYGYTF
. | TRBJ1-2 | . | TRBV12-3/TRBV12-4 | TGTGCCAGCAGTTTAGGGAGGATAGCTAACTATGGCTACACCTTC | CASSLGRIANYGYTF
. | TRBJ1-1 | . | TRBV3-1 | TGTGCCAGCAGCCGCTTAGAGTGGGACACTGAAGCTTTCTTT | CASSRLEWDTEAFF
few | TRBJ2-5 | . | TRBV4-2 | TGTGCCAGCAGTCAAAGACTAGAAGAGACCCAGTACTTC | CASSQRLEETQYF
. | TRBJ2-7 | . | TRBV20-1 | TGCAGTGCTAGAGGGGCAGGGACCTACGAGCAGTACTTC | CSARGAGTYEQYF
. | TRBJ1-2 | . | TRBV5-5 | TGTGCCAGCAGCTTTCGGGTGACTAACTATGGCTACACCTTC | CASSFRVTNYGYTF
. | TRBJ2-5 | TRBD1 | TRBV28 | TGTGCCAGCAGCCCAATGACAGGGAACCAAGAGACCCAGTACTTC | CASSPMTGNQETQYF
. | TRBJ1-1 | . | TRBV29-1 | TGCAGCGTTGCAAGGGGAGGTAACACTGAAGCTTTCTTT | CSVARGGNTEAFF